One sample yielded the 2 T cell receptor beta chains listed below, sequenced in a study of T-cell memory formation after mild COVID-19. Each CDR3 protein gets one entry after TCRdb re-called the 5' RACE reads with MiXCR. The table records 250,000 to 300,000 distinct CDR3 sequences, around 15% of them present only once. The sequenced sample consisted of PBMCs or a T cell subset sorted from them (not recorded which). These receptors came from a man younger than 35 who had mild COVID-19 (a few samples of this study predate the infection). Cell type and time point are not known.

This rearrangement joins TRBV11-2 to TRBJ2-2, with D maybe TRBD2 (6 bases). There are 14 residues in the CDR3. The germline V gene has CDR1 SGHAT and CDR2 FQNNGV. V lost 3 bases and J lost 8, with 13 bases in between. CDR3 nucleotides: TGTGCCAGCAGCTTTTCCATCGGGGGTGGGGAGCTGTTTTTT. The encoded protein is CASSFSIGGGELFF. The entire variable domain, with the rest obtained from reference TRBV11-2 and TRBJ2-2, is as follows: EAGVAQSPRYKIIEKRQSVAFWCNPISGHATLYWYQQILGQGPKLLIQFQNNGVVDDSQLPKDRFSAERLKGVDSTLKIQPAKLEDSAVYLCASSFSIGGGELFFGEGSRLTVL.

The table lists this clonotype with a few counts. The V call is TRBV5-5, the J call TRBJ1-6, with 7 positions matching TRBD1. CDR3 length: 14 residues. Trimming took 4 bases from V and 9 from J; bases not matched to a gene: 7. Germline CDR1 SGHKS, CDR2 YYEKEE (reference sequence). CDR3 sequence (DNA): TGTGCCAGCAGCGGGGGACAGCCCAGTTCACCCCTCCACTTT. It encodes CASSGGQPSSPLHF.